The rows below give T cell receptor beta chains drawn from one sample of a study of technical replicates of blood from a handful of donors. Only in-frame clones appear in the TCRdb table, and some are missing; sequencing was by immunoSEQ multiplex PCR. In the table there are about 85,000 clones, about 94% of which are singletons. Input material: T cells isolated from PBMCs. The receptors originated from a human donor in good health. Both conserved end residues are part of each CDR3. A D gene is named only where the DNA matches it firmly. The size field is filled for only some rows; it gives once, few, many or a size class.

v_gene	d_gene	j_gene	abundance	CDR3nt	CDR3aa
TRBV21-1	NA	TRBJ1-2	NA	TGTGCCAGCCCTGACAGTACAGAAAACGGCTACACCTTC	CASPDSTENGYTF
TRBV27	TRBD1	TRBJ2-7	once	TGTGCCAGCAGTCCGACAGGGGGTTACGAGCAGTACTTC	CASSPTGGYEQYF
TRBV29-1	TRBD1	TRBJ1-5	NA	TGCAGCGGAGGGACAGGGCCCAATCAGCCCCAGCATTTT	CSGGTGPNQPQHF
TRBV7-9	TRBD2	TRBJ2-1	NA	TGTGCCAGCAGCGAGGGACTGGGACTAGCGGAGGGCTATGAGCAGTTCTTC	CASSEGLGLAEGYEQFF
TRBV6-6	NA	TRBJ1-1	NA	TGTGCCAGCAGTAGGGGCACTGAAGCTTTCTTT	CASSRGTEAFF
TRBV28	TRBD2	TRBJ2-7	once	TGTGCCAGCCGCACCTACCTAGCGGGAGAAGGCGAGCAGTACTTC	CASRTYLAGEGEQYF
TRBV4-1	NA	TRBJ1-5	NA	TGCGCCAGCAGCGAACAGACTAGCAATCAGCCCCAGCATTTT	CASSEQTSNQPQHF
TRBV29-1	NA	TRBJ1-2	NA	TGCAGCGTTGAGGGGGGTGGCTACACCTTC	CSVEGGGYTF
TRBV6-5	NA	TRBJ1-1	NA	TGTGCCAGCAGTTACAGGGCGGGGGGCACTGAAGCTTTCTTT	CASSYRAGGTEAFF
TRBV15	TRBD1	TRBJ1-4	NA	TGTGCCACCAGCAGAGATTCGCGGCAGGGGGATGAAAAACTGTTTTTT	CATSRDSRQGDEKLFF
TRBV19	NA	TRBJ1-5	NA	TGTGCCAGTAGTATCCAGGGAAGGGATCAGCCCCAGCATTTT	CASSIQGRDQPQHF